Shown below are 25 T cell receptor beta chains from a single sample sequenced in a study of T cell responses to AZD1222 COVID-19 vaccine (dated by TCRdb to the early 2020s). The library was generated by the immunoSEQ multiplex PCR assay. Entries here come from immuneACCESS through TCRdb and include only in-frame sequences with V and J called. Some clones fail to appear in such tables; in the studies checked, an unresolved V gene covers under half of the shortfall, and the cause of the remainder is unknown. This sample is represented by around 120,000 clones; roughly 92% of them were singletons. The ten largest make up 1% to 1.3% of the sample. The time point label of this sample denotes: about 28 days (+/-7) after the second vaccine dose. The material sequenced was peripheral blood, taken 28 days after the second AZD1222 dose. All receptors derive from an adult who received the AZD1222 COVID-19 vaccine.

In this sample, this clone turned up once. V usage is TRBV27 and J usage is TRBJ1-2; D gene unclear. The CDR3 consists of 14 residues. V lost 5 bases, J lost 0 bases, and 10 bases lay in between. Per the germline V gene, CDR1 is MNHEY and CDR2 is SMNVEV (reference sequence). The CDR3 region is CASSPGPPNYGYTF. The CDR3 DNA reads TGTGCCAGCAGTCCTGGTCCCCCTAACTATGGCTACACCTTC.

This chain uses TRBV2 with TRBJ2-1; possibly TRBD2 for D (5 bases). CDR3 length equals 12 residues. V was cut by 8 bases and J by 10 bases, with 15 bases left in between. Germline CDR1 and CDR2: SNHLY and FYNNEI. CDR3 amino acids: CASGRFGGEQFF. CDR3 nucleotide sequence: TGTGCCAGCGGGAGATTTGGCGGCGAGCAGTTCTTC.

The chain has TRBV9 and TRBJ1-2, with 9 bases identical to TRBD1. CDR1 and CDR2 (germline): SGDLS, YYNGEE. With V trimmed by 4 bases and J by 8 bases, 9 bases remained unmatched. The CDR3 has 14 amino acids. DNA for the CDR3: TGTGCCAGCAGCCCCCAGGACAGGGGATACGGCTACACCTTC. Translation gives CASSPQDRGYGYTF.

The rearrangement joins TRBV19 to TRBJ2-6; D is tentatively TRBD1 or TRBD2 (6 bases each). The CDR3 contains 19 residues. V lost 1 base to trimming and J lost 0 bases, with 16 bases between them. CDR1 is LNHDA and CDR2 is SQIVND in the germline V gene (reference sequence). The CDR3 nucleotides read TGTGCCAGTAGTATAGTACGTAACTCGGGGGCCTCTGGGGCCAACGTCCTGACTTTC. It specifies CASSIVRNSGASGANVLTF.

The CDR3 DNA is TGTGCCAGCAGGTACATACTGAACACCGGGGAGCTGTTTTTT. Its protein is CASRYILNTGELFF. The chain couples TRBV6-5 to TRBJ2-2, with D hard to call. V was cut by 6 bases and J by 1 base, with 9 bases left in between. The CDR3 has 14 residues. Germline V gives CDR1 MNHEY, CDR2 SVGAGI.

The genes are TRBV19 and TRBJ2-3, with 15 nucleotides matching TRBD2. Germline V gene lookup returns CDR1 LNHDA and CDR2 SQIVND (reference sequence). The CDR3 covers 18 residues. V shed 5 bases and J 2 bases; nucleotides not matched to a gene: 8. The CDR3 region has the DNA TGTGCCAGTAGTCCCCGGACTAGCGGGAGGGCCTCCACAGATACGCAGTATTTT. It is translated as CASSPRTSGRASTDTQYF.

The chain couples TRBV7-2 to TRBJ2-1, with 9 bases lining up with TRBD2. V dropped 5 bases and J dropped 2; count of bases not matched to a gene: 4. This CDR3 has 15 residues. Germline V gene lookup returns CDR1 SGHTA and CDR2 FQGNSA. The CDR3 here is CASSQTSGTYNEQFF. The CDR3 DNA sequence: TGTGCCAGCAGCCAGACTAGCGGAACCTACAATGAGCAGTTCTTC.

This clone has only a few counts. The V gene is TRBV11-3, the J gene TRBJ2-7; a weak D match, TRBD2 (5 bases). With 5 bases removed from V and 6 bases from J, the gap between germline ends came to 11 bases. The CDR3 contains 12 residues. The germline gives CDR1 SGHNT, CDR2 YENEEA. CDR3 sequence reads: CASSPGFSEQYF. The DNA for the CDR3 is TGTGCCAGCAGCCCGGGGTTTTCCGAGCAGTACTTC.

This chain's CDR3 is CASSIVNGGLHF. Here the CDR3 DNA reads TGTGCCAGTAGTATAGTGAACGGGGGCCTCCACTTT. J is TRBJ1-6 and V is TRBV19; D may be TRBD1 (5 bases). Germline V gives CDR1 LNHDA, CDR2 SQIVND (reference sequence). The CDR3 runs to 12 residues. Trimming shortened V by 1 base and J by 15 bases, and 10 bases separated the two germline ends.

The chain combines TRBV27 with TRBJ2-7; a weak D match, TRBD2 (6 bases). The CDR3 loop spans 15 amino acids. V dropped 3 bases and J dropped 0 bases, with 12 bases sitting between them. CDR1 and CDR2 (germline): MNHEY, SMNVEV (reference sequence). The CDR3 sequence: CASSFHISGSYEQYF. The DNA for the CDR3 is TGTGCCAGCAGTTTTCATATTAGCGGCTCCTACGAGCAGTACTTC.

The CDR3 protein is CASSPPGLAGSTDTQYF. The CDR3 nucleotides read TGTGCCAGCTCACCACCGGGCCTAGCGGGGAGCACAGATACGCAGTATTTT. This chain joins TRBV18 and TRBJ2-3, with TRBD2 matching 9 bases. CDR1 is KGHSH and CDR2 is LQKENI in the germline V gene. The CDR3 loop spans 17 amino acids. Trimming at V came to 0 bases and at J to 0 bases, leaving 4 bases not matched to a gene.

The rearrangement uses TRBV3-1 (or the pseudogene TRBV3-2) and TRBJ1-1, with D possibly matching TRBD1 (5 bases). Germline-derived CDR1 and CDR2 are LGHDT and YNNKEL (reference sequence). The CDR3 has 13 amino acids. V lost 4 bases to trimming and J lost 5 bases, with 11 bases between them. The CDR3 protein is CASSPSGGTEAFF. The DNA for the CDR3 is TGTGCCAGCAGCCCTTCCGGGGGGACTGAAGCTTTCTTT.

The chain is built from TRBV3-1 (or the pseudogene TRBV3-2) and TRBJ2-4, with 8 bases aligning to TRBD2. Germline-derived CDR1 and CDR2 are LGHDT and YNNKEL (reference sequence). There are 14 residues in the CDR3. The V segment lost 2 bases and the J segment 6 bases; nucleotides outside the gene matches: 3. The CDR3 DNA is TGTGCCAGCAGCCAATCCGGGGGGGCAAACATTCAGTACTTC. It yields the protein CASSQSGGANIQYF.

This clone was picked up one time. This chain joins TRBV10-3 and TRBJ2-7; the D gene is possibly TRBD2 (5 bases). V was trimmed by 4 bases and J by 3 bases, leaving 7 bases between them. CDR1 and CDR2 from the germline V gene are ENHRY and SYGVKD. The CDR3 contains 12 residues. The CDR3 region is CAISGERYEQYF. For the CDR3, the DNA is TGTGCCATCAGTGGGGAGCGCTACGAGCAGTACTTC.

This clone was counted a single time. The chain has TRBV30 and TRBJ1-3; D is ambiguous. With 3 bases removed from V and 4 bases from J, the gap between germline ends came to 13 bases. The CDR3 covers 14 residues. Germline lookup yields CDR1 GTSNPN and CDR2 SVGIG (reference sequence). As DNA, the CDR3 is TGTGCCTGGAGCGCCCATACTCCGGGAAACACCATATATTTT. It encodes CAWSAHTPGNTIYF.

J is TRBJ2-7 and V is TRBV30; weak D call: TRBD1 (7 bases). CDR1 GTSNPN and CDR2 SVGIG come from the germline V gene (reference sequence). V was clipped by 4 bases and J by 6 bases, with 19 bases between them. CDR3 size: 14 residues. The DNA for the CDR3 is TGTGCCTGGACCAGGGGGGCCGGTACGGGCGAGCAGTACTTC. It codes for CAWTRGAGTGEQYF.

V is TRBV24-1 and J is TRBJ2-1; no reliable D call. In germline, CDR1 is KGHDR, CDR2 SFDVKD. This CDR3 contains 17 residues. Trimming stripped 3 bases from V and 7 bases from J, with 21 bases between. In DNA form, the CDR3 reads TGTGCCACCAGTGATCCGCGCCCGAGTAGATCGTGGAATGAGCAGTTCTTC. Residues: CATSDPRPSRSWNEQFF.

The chain has TRBV29-1 and TRBJ2-1, with TRBD2 matching over 10 bases. V shed 4 bases, J shed 4 bases, and the junction held 10 bases outside the gene matches. Germline V gene data show CDR1 as SQVTM and CDR2 as ANQGSEA. CDR3 length: 16 residues. DNA for the CDR3: TGCAGCGTTGTGGCTGGGACTAGCGTAAATTACAATGAGCAGTTCTTC. Its translation is CSVVAGTSVNYNEQFF.

V and J are TRBV27 and TRBJ1-6; D remains unclear. The CDR3 length is 14 residues. Germline V gives CDR1 MNHEY, CDR2 SMNVEV (reference sequence). Trimming removed 3 bases from V and 7 bases from J, with 10 bases in between. CDR3 coding DNA: TGTGCCAGCAGTTTTTCGTCCGGAAATTCACCCCTCCACTTT. This sequence encodes CASSFSSGNSPLHF.

This rearrangement joins TRBV9 to TRBJ1-2, with D tentatively TRBD1 (5 bases). V gave up 0 bases and J gave up 7 bases, with 13 bases separating them. Per the germline V gene, CDR1 is SGDLS and CDR2 is YYNGEE. The CDR3 is made up of 14 amino acids. The DNA for the CDR3 is TGTGCCAGCAGCGTAGCCCCCAGGGACTCTGGCTACACCTTC. Translation: CASSVAPRDSGYTF.

The chain combines TRBV18 with TRBJ1-6; the D is unclear. The germline CDR1 and CDR2 sequences are KGHSH and LQKENI. The V and J ends lost 0 bases and 4 bases respectively, with 7 bases between them. The CDR3 spans 15 residues. CDR3 DNA: TGTGCCAGCTCACCACCGTTTGGATATAATTCACCCCTCCACTTT. Its protein product is CASSPPFGYNSPLHF.

This chain links TRBV5-4 with TRBJ2-7; 7 nucleotides align to TRBD1. The CDR3 length is 16 residues. Germline CDR1 and CDR2: SGHNT and YYREEE (reference sequence). V shed 4 bases and J 2 bases; nucleotides not matched to a gene: 12. CDR3 loop: CASSRGRDRVTYEQYF. In DNA form, the CDR3 reads TGTGCCAGCAGCAGAGGCAGGGACAGAGTTACCTACGAGCAGTACTTC.

V and J are TRBV5-1 and TRBJ2-3; 9 nucleotides line up with TRBD1. This CDR3 spans 16 amino acids. Looked up from germline, CDR1 is SGHRS and CDR2 is YFSETQ. Trimming removed 7 bases from V and 0 bases from J; junction bases left unmatched: 9. The CDR3 nucleotides read TGCGCCAGCTCTTCCGGGACAGGGACTAGCACAGATACGCAGTATTTT. Amino acid sequence: CASSSGTGTSTDTQYF.

The chain is built from TRBV5-1 and TRBJ2-5; 11 positions match TRBD2. V shed 0 bases, J shed 2 bases, and the junction held 6 bases outside the gene matches. The CDR3 loop spans 17 amino acids. The germline V gene has CDR1 SGHRS and CDR2 YFSETQ. The CDR3 loop is CASSLVLAGARQETQYF. The DNA for the CDR3 is TGCGCCAGCAGCTTGGTACTAGCGGGGGCCCGGCAAGAGACCCAGTACTTC.

The chain links TRBV4-1 to TRBJ2-5, with 9 bases that match TRBD1. The germline V gene encodes CDR1 MGHRA and CDR2 YSYEKL. The CDR3 spans 17 residues. The V segment lost 4 bases and the J segment 5 bases; nucleotides outside the gene matches: 14. The CDR3 DNA reads as TGCGCCAGCAGCCCCGGGGTCCCGGGACAGGGTTATGAGACCCAGTACTTC. As protein: CASSPGVPGQGYETQYF.